A selection of T cell receptor beta chains follows, all from one sample in a study of cytomegalovirus exposure and HLA in healthy donors. Clones were read by immunoSEQ multiplex PCR, and TCRdb kept only the in-frame ones, dropping some. Among 200,000 to 250,000 clones listed, approximately 80% were seen once. The sequenced sample consisted of PBMCs. Receptors originate from a girl under 18 in good health and CMV-seronegative. Each CDR3 is given with its conserved first and last residue. Fields, in order: D gene, V gene, J gene, clone size, CDR3 protein, CDR3 DNA. The D gene is left open where the match is weak. Size is omitted from some rows. Given values are once, few, many or a class for expanded clones.

>TRBD1|TRBV29-1|TRBJ2-2|once
CSVNTGGGMTGELFF
TGCAGCGTTAATACAGGGGGCGGTATGACCGGGGAGCTGTTTTTT
>NA|TRBV28|TRBJ2-4|NA
CASSFQATKNIQYF
TGTGCCAGCAGTTTCCAGGCAACCAAAAACATTCAGTACTTC
>TRBD1|TRBV5-4|TRBJ1-3|NA
CATGQGHPGNTIYF
TGTGCCACGGGACAGGGTCACCCTGGAAACACCATATATTTT
>NA|TRBV28|TRBJ1-4|NA
CASSSDIENEKLFF
TGTGCCAGCAGTTCGGACATTGAGAATGAAAAACTGTTTTTT
>TRBD1|TRBV28|TRBJ1-2|NA
CASEKNRGHYGYTF
TGTGCCAGCGAGAAAAACAGGGGGCACTATGGCTACACCTTC
>NA|TRBV9|TRBJ1-1|NA
CASSTSGMNTEAFF
TGTGCCAGCAGCACCTCAGGCATGAACACTGAAGCTTTCTTT
>TRBD2|TRBV5-4|TRBJ2-2|NA
CASSDVAGGRTGELFF
TGTGCCAGCAGCGATGTAGCGGGGGGTCGGACCGGGGAGCTGTTTTTT
>NA|TRBV6-1|TRBJ1-5|NA
CASSEDPPTGLNQPQHF
TGTGCCAGCAGTGAAGATCCCCCGACTGGCCTCAATCAGCCCCAGCATTTT
>NA|TRBV30|TRBJ1-6|once
CAWSVPGSPLHF
TGTGCCTGGAGTGTACCCGGGTCACCCCTCCACTTT
>NA|TRBV4-1|TRBJ2-3|NA
CASSQDAGVSTDTQYF
TGCGCCAGCAGCCAAGATGCCGGGGTTAGCACAGATACGCAGTATTTT
>TRBD1|TRBV27|TRBJ2-7|NA
CASSNRGLHEQYF
TGTGCCAGCTCCAACAGGGGGCTTCACGAGCAGTACTTC
>TRBD1|TRBV7-9|TRBJ2-5|NA
CASSLNNRGGETQYF
TGTGCCAGCAGCTTAAATAACAGGGGCGGAGAGACCCAGTACTTC
>NA|TRBV7-8|TRBJ1-4|once
CASSGRVREKLFF
TGTGCCAGCAGCGGTCGGGTGCGGGAAAAACTGTTTTTT
>NA|TRBV30|TRBJ2-3|NA
CAWSVHGKWDTQYF
TGTGCCTGGAGTGTACACGGGAAATGGGATACGCAGTATTTT
>NA|TRBV30|TRBJ1-2|NA
CAWSTAVGGYTF
TGTGCCTGGAGCACAGCAGTGGGTGGCTACACCTTC
>NA|TRBV5-6|TRBJ1-2|NA
CASSDYSSLSYYGYTF
TGTGCCAGCAGCGACTACAGTTCCCTTAGTTACTATGGCTACACCTTC
>NA|TRBV30|TRBJ1-5|NA
CAWSQRNQPQHF
TGTGCCTGGAGTCAGAGGAATCAGCCCCAGCATTTT
>NA|TRBV28|TRBJ1-1|few
CASRRGFTEAFF
TGTGCCAGCAGACGAGGGTTCACTGAAGCTTTCTTT
>TRBD1|TRBV7-9|TRBJ2-7|NA
CASSLQDRVDEQYF
TGTGCCAGCAGCTTACAAGACAGGGTCGACGAGCAGTACTTC
>TRBD1|TRBV18|TRBJ1-1|NA
CASSPPDRVPEAFF
TGTGCCAGCTCACCACCCGACAGGGTCCCTGAAGCTTTCTTT
>NA|TRBV6-1|TRBJ1-6|NA
CASSAFFEGGYSPLHF
TGTGCCAGCAGTGCCTTTTTCGAGGGAGGGTATTCACCCCTCCACTTT
>TRBD1|TRBV7-2|TRBJ1-1|NA
CASSSPGQGPEAFF
TGTGCCAGCAGTTCTCCGGGACAGGGGCCTGAAGCTTTCTTT
>TRBD1|TRBV19|TRBJ1-1|NA
CASMDREAEAFF
TGTGCCAGTATGGACAGGGAGGCTGAAGCTTTCTTT
>NA|TRBV4-2|TRBJ2-5|NA
CASSQERDQETQYF
TGTGCCAGCAGCCAAGAACGGGACCAAGAGACCCAGTACTTC
>NA|TRBV6-5|TRBJ1-2|NA
CASSKINGYGYTF
TGTGCCAGCAGTAAAATCAACGGGTATGGCTACACCTTC
>NA|TRBV7-3|TRBJ1-1|NA
CASSAGEEAFF
TGTGCCAGCAGCGCAGGGGAGGAAGCTTTCTTT
>NA|TRBV30|TRBJ1-5|NA
CAWRGTTGQPQHF
TGTGCCTGGAGGGGAACTACAGGACAGCCCCAGCATTTT
>NA|TRBV5-1|TRBJ2-7|NA
CASSLVTSGSEQYF
TGCGCCAGCAGCTTGGTTACGAGCGGATCCGAACAGTACTTC
>NA|TRBV15|TRBJ1-5|NA
CATSRGEPQHF
TGTGCCACCAGCAGAGGAGAGCCCCAGCATTTT
>TRBD1|TRBV9|TRBJ1-2|NA
CASSATGTVSREYGYTF
TGTGCCAGCAGCGCCACCGGGACAGTAAGTAGGGAGTATGGCTACACCTTC
>TRBD1|TRBV7-8|TRBJ1-1|NA
CASSLDRGPLSPEAFF
TGTGCCAGCAGCTTAGACAGGGGGCCATTAAGCCCTGAAGCTTTCTTT
>NA|TRBV4-2|TRBJ1-1|NA
CASSQDREGTEAFF
TGTGCCAGCAGCCAAGACAGGGAAGGCACTGAAGCTTTCTTT
>TRBD1|TRBV19|TRBJ2-2|few
CASSDRGYTGELFF
TGTGCCAGTTCCGACAGGGGGTACACCGGGGAGCTGTTTTTT
>NA|TRBV18|TRBJ2-7|NA
CASSPGQGEQYF
TGTGCCAGCTCACCAGGGCAGGGTGAGCAGTACTTC
>TRBD1|TRBV12-5|TRBJ1-2|NA
CASAKTGYYGYTF
TGTGCTAGTGCCAAGACAGGGTACTATGGCTACACCTTC
>TRBD1|TRBV4-2|TRBJ1-1|NA
CASSRGPGQGATEAFF
TGTGCCAGCAGCCGAGGACCGGGACAGGGTGCGACTGAAGCTTTCTTT
>NA|TRBV18|TRBJ1-1|NA
CASSGQTGGGGEAFF
TGTGCCAGCTCAGGCCAGACAGGCGGTGGGGGTGAAGCTTTCTTT
>NA|TRBV15|TRBJ2-3|NA
CATSRDTGGAGQYF
TGTGCCACCAGCAGAGATACGGGGGGCGCTGGGCAGTATTTT
>NA|TRBV6-1|TRBJ2-1|once
CASSGNWNEQFF
TGTGCCAGCAGCGGGAATTGGAATGAGCAGTTCTTC
>NA|TRBV4-2|TRBJ1-2|NA
CASSQELLELYGYTF
TGTGCCAGCAGCCAAGAGTTACTTGAGCTCTATGGCTACACCTTC
>NA|TRBV19|TRBJ2-3|NA
CASGGGGGWDTDTQYF
TGTGCCAGTGGAGGCGGAGGGGGCTGGGACACAGATACGCAGTATTTT
>NA|TRBV6-5|TRBJ1-1|NA
CASSRSRVNTEAFF
TGTGCCAGCAGTCGATCACGGGTGAACACTGAAGCTTTCTTT